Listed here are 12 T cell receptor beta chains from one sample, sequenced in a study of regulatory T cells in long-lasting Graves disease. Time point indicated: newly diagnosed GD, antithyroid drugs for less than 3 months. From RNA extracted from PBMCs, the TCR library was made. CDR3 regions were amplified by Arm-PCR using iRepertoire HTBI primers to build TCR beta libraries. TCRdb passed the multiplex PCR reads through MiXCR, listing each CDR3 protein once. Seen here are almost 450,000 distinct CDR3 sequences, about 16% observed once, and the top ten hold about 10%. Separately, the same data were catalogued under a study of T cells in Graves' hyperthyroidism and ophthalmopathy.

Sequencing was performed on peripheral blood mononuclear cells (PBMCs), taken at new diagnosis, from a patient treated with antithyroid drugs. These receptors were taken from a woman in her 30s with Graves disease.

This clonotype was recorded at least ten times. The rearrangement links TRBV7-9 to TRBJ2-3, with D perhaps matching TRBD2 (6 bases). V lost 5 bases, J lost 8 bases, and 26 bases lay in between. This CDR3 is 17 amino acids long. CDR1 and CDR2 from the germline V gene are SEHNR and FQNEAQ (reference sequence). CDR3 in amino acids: CASSPPPQSARRVTQYF. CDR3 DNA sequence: TGTGCCAGCAGCCCCCCGCCGCAGTCGGCGAGGAGGGTTACGCAGTATTTT.

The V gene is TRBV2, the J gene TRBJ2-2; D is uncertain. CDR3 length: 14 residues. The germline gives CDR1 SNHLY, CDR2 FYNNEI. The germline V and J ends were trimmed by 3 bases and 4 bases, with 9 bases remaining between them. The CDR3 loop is CASSESLGTGELFF. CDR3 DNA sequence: TGTGCCAGCAGTGAGTCCCTGGGCACCGGGGAGCTGTTTTTT.

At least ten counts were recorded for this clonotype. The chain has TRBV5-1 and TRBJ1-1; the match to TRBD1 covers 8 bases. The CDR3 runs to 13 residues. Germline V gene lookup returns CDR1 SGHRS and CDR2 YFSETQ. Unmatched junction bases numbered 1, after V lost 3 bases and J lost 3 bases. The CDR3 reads CASSSTGDTEAFF. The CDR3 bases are TGCGCCAGCAGCTCGACAGGGGACACTGAAGCTTTCTTT.

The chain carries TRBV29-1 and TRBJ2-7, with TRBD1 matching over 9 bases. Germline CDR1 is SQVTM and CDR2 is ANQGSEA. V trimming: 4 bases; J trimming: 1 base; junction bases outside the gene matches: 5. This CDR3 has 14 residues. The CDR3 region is CSVVGDRVSYEQYF. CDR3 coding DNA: TGCAGCGTTGTGGGGGACAGGGTTTCCTACGAGCAGTACTTC.

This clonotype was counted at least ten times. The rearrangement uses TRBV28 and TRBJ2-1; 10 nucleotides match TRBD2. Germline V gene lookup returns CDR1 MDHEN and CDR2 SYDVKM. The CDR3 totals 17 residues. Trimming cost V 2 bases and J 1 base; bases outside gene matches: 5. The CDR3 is CASSLIAGGWSYNEQFF. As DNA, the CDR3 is TGTGCCAGCAGTTTAATAGCGGGAGGATGGTCCTACAATGAGCAGTTCTTC.

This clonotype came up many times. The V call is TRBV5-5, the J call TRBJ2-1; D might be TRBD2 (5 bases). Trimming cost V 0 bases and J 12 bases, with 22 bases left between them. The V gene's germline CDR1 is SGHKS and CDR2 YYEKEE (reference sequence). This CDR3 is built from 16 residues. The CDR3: CASSLDQWLAGIGQFF. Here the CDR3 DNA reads TGTGCCAGCAGCTTGGATCAATGGCTAGCAGGTATCGGGCAGTTCTTC.

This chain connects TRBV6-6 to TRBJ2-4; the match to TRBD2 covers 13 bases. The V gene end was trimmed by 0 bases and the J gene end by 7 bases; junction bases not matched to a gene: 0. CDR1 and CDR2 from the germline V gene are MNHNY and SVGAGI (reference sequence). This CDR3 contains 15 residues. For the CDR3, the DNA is TGTGCCAGCAGTTACTCGACTAGCGGGAGGAACATTCAGTACTTC. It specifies CASSYSTSGRNIQYF.

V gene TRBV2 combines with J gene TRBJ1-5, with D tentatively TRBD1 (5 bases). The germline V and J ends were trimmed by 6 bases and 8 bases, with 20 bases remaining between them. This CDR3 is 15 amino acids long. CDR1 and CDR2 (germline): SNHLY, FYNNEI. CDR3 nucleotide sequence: TGTGCCAGCAGCGGAACGGGGCAGTGGAATGAGCCCCAGCATTTT. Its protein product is CASSGTGQWNEPQHF.

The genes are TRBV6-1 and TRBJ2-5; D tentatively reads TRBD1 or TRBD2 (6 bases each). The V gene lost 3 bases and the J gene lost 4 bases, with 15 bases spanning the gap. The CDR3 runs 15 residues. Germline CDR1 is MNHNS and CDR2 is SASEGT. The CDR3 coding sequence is TGTGCCAGCAGTGAGGGCGGGAACAGGGCAGAGACCCAGTACTTC. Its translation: CASSEGGNRAETQYF.

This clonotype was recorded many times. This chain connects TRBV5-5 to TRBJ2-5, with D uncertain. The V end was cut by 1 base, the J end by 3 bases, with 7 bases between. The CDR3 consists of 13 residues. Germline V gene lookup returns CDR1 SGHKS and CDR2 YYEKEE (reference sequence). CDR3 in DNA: TGTGCCAGCAGCTTGTACTCAAAAGAGACCCAGTACTTC. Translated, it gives CASSLYSKETQYF.

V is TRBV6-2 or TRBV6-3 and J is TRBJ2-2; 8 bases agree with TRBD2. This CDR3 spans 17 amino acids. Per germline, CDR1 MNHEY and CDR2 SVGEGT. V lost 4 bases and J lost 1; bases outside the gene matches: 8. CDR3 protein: CASSSIAGHLNTGELFF. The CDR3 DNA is TGTGCCAGCAGTTCCATAGCGGGGCACCTGAACACCGGGGAGCTGTTTTTT.

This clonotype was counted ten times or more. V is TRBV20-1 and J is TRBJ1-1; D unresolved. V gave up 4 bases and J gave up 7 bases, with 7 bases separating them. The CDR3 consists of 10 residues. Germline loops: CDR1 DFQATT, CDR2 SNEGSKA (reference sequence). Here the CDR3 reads CSAKSIEAFF. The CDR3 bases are TGCAGTGCTAAGTCCATTGAAGCTTTCTTT.